There are a few counts of the clone carrying this TCR beta chain. Time point indicated: baseline pretreatment blood. Specified treatment: 15 Gy SBRT to primary tumor, nephrectomy 4 weeks later. The sample comes from a study of radiation and T cells in renal cell carcinoma. Deletions cut 2 bases from V and 0 bases from J, with 14 bases between. The CDR3 totals 16 residues. Germline V gives CDR1 SGHNT, CDR2 YYREEE (reference sequence). Libraries were prepared by immunoSEQ multiplex PCR; TCRdb keeps only in-frame clonotypes and omits some of them. The sample lists 120,000 to 150,000 clones; less than 90% were seen once.

The sequencing used blood, collected from a patient whose treatment included radiotherapy and nephrectomy. This sequence was found in a woman in her forties or fifties with renal cell carcinoma. This chain uses TRBV5-4 with TRBJ1-1; D may be TRBD1 (5 bases). The CDR3 nucleotides read TGTGCCAGCAGCTTCCTGGACACGATCATGAACACTGAAGCTTTCTTT. Amino acids: CASSFLDTIMNTEAFF.